This TCR beta chain was recovered during a study of T cell responses to AZD1222 COVID-19 vaccine. Study results and caveats: At study baseline, merely more than 5 AZD1222 recipients were seropositive. Most donors were white British, females outnumbered males, and clonal diversity was possibly underestimated. Breadth and depth of Spike-specific TCRs rose after two AZD1222 doses.

Repertoires were generated with immunoSEQ multiplex PCR, while TCRdb's copy carries only in-frame clones and drops some. This sample has about 130,000 clones, with 94% found just once. As concerns this clone: Its antigen remains unidentified.

Germline CDR1 reads SGHTA; CDR2 reads FQGNSA. V lost 2 bases, J lost 3 bases, and 11 bases lay in between. The CDR3 runs 14 residues. The source material was peripheral blood, sampled on day 0 of AZD1222 vaccination. This sequence joins TRBV7-2 and TRBJ2-7; D might be TRBD1 (6 bases). This receptor was obtained from an adult in good health. The CDR3 DNA reads as TGTGCCAGCAGCTTACAAAGGGGGTACTACGAGCAGTACTTC. It yields the protein CASSLQRGYYEQYF.